These 9 T cell receptor beta chains were sequenced from one sample in a study of technical replicates of blood from a few donors (dated by TCRdb to the late 2010s). Library preparation employed the immunoSEQ multiplex PCR assay. TCRdb re-hosts the immuneACCESS table, in-frame sequences only. Its copies lack some clones; in the studies checked, an unresolved V gene accounts for under half of them, and the cause for the rest is not known. Recorded for this sample are about 72,000 clones; roughly 96% of them occurred a single time. More than 0.2% of the sample is held by the ten biggest clonotypes. The sequencing input was T cells isolated from PBMCs. These receptor sequences come from a human donor in good health.

The J gene is TRBJ2-5, the V gene TRBV7-8; 7 bases are a match to TRBD2. The CDR3 is 15 amino acids. With V trimmed by 8 bases and J by 4 bases, 13 bases remained unmatched. Per the germline V gene, CDR1 is SGHVS and CDR2 is FQNEAQ. The CDR3 region has the DNA TGTGCCAGCCTTCCCCCCTTGCGGGAGCGAGAGACCCAGTACTTC. Encoded protein: CASLPPLRERETQYF.

The V call is TRBV9, the J call TRBJ1-1, with 7 bases matching TRBD1. From germline, CDR1 is SGDLS and CDR2 YYNGEE. The CDR3 totals 14 residues. Trimming removed 4 bases from V and 1 base from J; junction bases left unmatched: 4. This chain's CDR3 is CASSQGVTNTEAFF. CDR3 bases: TGTGCCAGCAGCCAGGGGGTAACGAACACTGAAGCTTTCTTT.

About this clone: One end of the junction fails to match germline, which may point to a read error. V usage is TRBV29-1 and J usage is TRBJ2-3; tentative D call: TRBD1 (6 bases). The CDR3 contains 15 residues. Germline V gene sequence: CDR1 SQVTM, CDR2 ANQGSEA. CDR3 sequence: CSVEGDTGDTDTQYF. CDR3 DNA: TGCAGCGTGGAAGGGGACACAGGAGATACAGATACGCAGTATTTT.

The chain combines TRBV9 with TRBJ2-1; D gene uncertain. CDR1 is SGDLS, CDR2 YYNGEE, per germline. V lost 3 bases and J lost 5, with 6 bases in between. The CDR3 extends over 12 amino acids. CDR3 amino acids: CASSASNNEQFF. The CDR3 coding sequence is TGTGCCAGCAGCGCCAGTAACAATGAGCAGTTCTTC.

In this sample, this clone turned up once. The V and J genes are TRBV14 and TRBJ1-1; 7 nucleotides line up with TRBD1. Trimming took 0 bases from V and 1 from J; bases not matched to a gene: 2. This CDR3 region has 15 residues. Germline lookup yields CDR1 SGHDN and CDR2 FVKESK. DNA for the CDR3: TGTGCCAGCAGCCAAGATGGACAGGAGAACACTGAAGCTTTCTTT. Protein sequence: CASSQDGQENTEAFF.

CDR3: CASSSGGNEQFF. The CDR3 coding sequence is TGTGCCAGCAGCTCAGGAGGGAATGAGCAGTTCTTC. This sequence joins TRBV6-6 and TRBJ2-1, with D tentatively TRBD2 (6 bases). The CDR3 loop spans 12 amino acids. Germline CDR1 and CDR2: MNHNY and SVGAGI (reference sequence). Trimming took 6 bases from V and 7 from J, leaving 10 bases between them.

The CDR3: CASSSQGADDEQFF. The CDR3 DNA sequence: TGCGCCAGCAGCTCACAGGGGGCTGACGATGAGCAGTTCTTC. The gene calls are TRBV5-1 and TRBJ2-1; TRBD1 agrees at 9 bases. There are 14 residues in the CDR3. V lost 3 bases, J lost 8 bases, and 6 bases stayed unmatched. Germline V gives CDR1 SGHRS, CDR2 YFSETQ.

The V and J genes are TRBV5-4 and TRBJ2-1; 7 bases are a match to TRBD2. This CDR3 region has 14 residues. Germline-derived CDR1 and CDR2 are SGHNT and YYREEE (reference sequence). With 0 bases clipped from V and 8 bases from J, the junction kept 5 bases outside the gene matches. The CDR3 DNA is TGTGCCAGCAGCTTGGGGGGAGGGCTAGATGAGCAGTTCTTC. Amino acids: CASSLGGGLDEQFF.

The gene calls are TRBV5-1 and TRBJ1-5; 11 nucleotides line up with TRBD1. CDR1 and CDR2 from the germline V gene are SGHRS and YFSETQ. The trim removed 4 bases at V and 6 bases at J, leaving 6 bases unmatched. The CDR3 loop spans 15 amino acids. Here the CDR3 DNA reads TGCGCCAGCAGCGCGGGGACAGGGGGAATTCAGCCCCAGCATTTT. It codes for CASSAGTGGIQPQHF. Full variable domain (remainder filled in from reference TRBV5-1 and TRBJ1-5): KAGVTQTPRYLIKTRGQQVTLSCSPISGHRSVSWYQQTPGQGLQFLFEYFSETQRNKGNFPGRFSGRQFSNSRSEMNVSTLELGDSALYLCASSAGTGGIQPQHFGDGTRLSIL.